Presented here are 2 T cell receptor beta chains from one specimen sequenced in a study of ipilimumab plus nivolumab after autologous stem cell transplantation. The repertoire was sequenced with immunoSEQ multiplex PCR; TCRdb's copy has only in-frame clones and lacks some. The sample includes about 40,000 clones, over 90% of them seen just once. Sequencing was performed on PBMCs, taken in a trial of ipilimumab plus nivolumab as post-transplant consolidation. The receptor source for this set is a male donor with multiple myeloma.

The gene calls are TRBV27 and TRBJ2-1, with 10 bases matching TRBD2. The CDR3 extends over 14 amino acids. Looked up from germline, CDR1 is MNHEY and CDR2 is SMNVEV (reference sequence). J lost 12 bases, V lost 6 bases, and 11 bases had no gene match. The CDR3 reads CASRLTGLAMGQFF. In DNA form, the CDR3 reads TGTGCCAGCAGGCTAACGGGACTAGCGATGGGGCAGTTCTTC.

This chain connects TRBV5-8 to TRBJ1-2; D unresolved. The V gene's germline CDR1 is SGHTS and CDR2 YDEGEE. The CDR3 consists of 12 residues. Trimming removed 0 bases from V and 5 bases from J, with 5 bases in between. This CDR3 reads CASSLEGYGYTF. In nucleotides, the CDR3 is TGTGCCAGCAGCTTGGAAGGGTATGGCTACACCTTC.